This entry describes one T cell receptor (beta chain). These data belong to a study of control samples from healthy donors and cancer patients. Per the germline V gene, CDR1 is LGHDT and CDR2 is YNNKEL (reference sequence). This CDR3 comprises 16 residues. J lost 3 bases, V lost 0 bases, and 5 bases had no gene match. The table came from immunoSEQ multiplex PCR; TCRdb's copy has only in-frame clones and leaves some out. The profile covers some 410,000 clones, with 75% to 95% appearing a single time and 6% to 7% taken by the ten largest. The chain has TRBV3-1 (or the pseudogene TRBV3-2) and TRBJ2-5; TRBD2 matches 9 bases. Sequencing was performed on PBMCs. The TCR was taken from a man aged 35 to 55 with head and neck cancer. Written as DNA, the CDR3 is TGTGCCAGCAGCCAAGATTGGCTAGCGGGGAAAGAGACCCAGTACTTC. This gives the protein CASSQDWLAGKETQYF.